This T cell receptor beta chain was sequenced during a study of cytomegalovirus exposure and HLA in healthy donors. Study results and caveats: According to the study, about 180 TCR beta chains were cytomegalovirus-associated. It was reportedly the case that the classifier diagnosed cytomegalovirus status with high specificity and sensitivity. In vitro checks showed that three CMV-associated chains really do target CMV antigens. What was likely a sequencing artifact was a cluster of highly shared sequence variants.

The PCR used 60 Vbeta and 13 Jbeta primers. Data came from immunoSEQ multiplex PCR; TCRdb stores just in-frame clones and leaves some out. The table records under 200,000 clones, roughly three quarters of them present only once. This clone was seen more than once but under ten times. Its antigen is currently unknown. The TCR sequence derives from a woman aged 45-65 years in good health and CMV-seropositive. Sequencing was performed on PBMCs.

The CDR3 DNA reads as TGTGCCAGCAGCCGTACCAGGGGAACGGCCGGGGAGCTGTTTTTT. Its translation: CASSRTRGTAGELFF. The chain links TRBV7-2 to TRBJ2-2, with a weak D call TRBD1 (6 bases). The germline gives CDR1 SGHTA, CDR2 FQGNSA. V lost 5 bases and J 6 bases, leaving 16 bases between the germline ends. The CDR3 totals 15 residues.